Below, 25 T cell receptor beta chains from the same sample are listed, as sequenced in a study of post-analysis software for immune sequencing data. The antigens of these receptors remain unknown. Prepared libraries of TCR beta cDNA carried unique molecular identifiers. TCRdb used MiXCR to reprocess the PCR reads, holding one entry per CDR3 protein. The repertoire consists of hundreds of thousands of distinct CDR3 sequences, with 55% to 70% occurring once and the leading ten covering 11%. The study's findings and limits: Controls had lower frequencies than patients of about 5 TRBV segments, which included TRBV5-6, TRBV5-1 and TRBV20-1.

The specimen sequenced was blood. Receptor source: a girl aged 2 to 10 with multiple sclerosis.

The chain couples TRBV29-1 to TRBJ1-1; no firm D call. V dropped 3 bases and J dropped 0 bases, with 8 bases sitting between them. Germline CDR1 reads SQVTM; CDR2 reads ANQGSEA. CDR3 length equals 13 residues. This CDR3 reads CSVERALNTEAFF. DNA of the CDR3: TGCAGCGTTGAGAGAGCTTTGAACACTGAAGCTTTCTTT.

The chain combines TRBV10-1 with TRBJ2-3; no firm D call. This CDR3 region has 14 residues. The V end was cut by 4 bases, the J end by 6 bases, with 14 bases between. Germline CDR1 reads WNHNN; CDR2 reads SYGVQD (reference sequence). CDR3 in DNA: TGCGCCAGCAGTGGGCCTAGGAACCTGGATACGCAGTATTTT. The encoded protein is CASSGPRNLDTQYF.

This clonotype was detected only once. V gene TRBV30 combines with J gene TRBJ2-7, with 10 nucleotides matching TRBD1. There are 13 residues in the CDR3. J lost 2 bases, V lost 6 bases, and 4 bases had no gene match. Germline CDR1 reads GTSNPN; CDR2 reads SVGIG (reference sequence). CDR3 residues: CACPGTGAYEQYF. CDR3 sequence (DNA): TGTGCCTGTCCCGGGACAGGGGCCTACGAGCAGTACTTC.

This rearrangement joins TRBV5-5 to TRBJ1-2; no clear D. Germline V gene sequence: CDR1 SGHKS, CDR2 YYEKEE (reference sequence). V gave up 1 base and J gave up 2 bases, with 15 bases separating them. This CDR3 spans 16 amino acids. For the CDR3, the DNA is TGTGCCAGCAGCTTGTTGGCAGCCGCTTTAAACTATGGCTACACCTTC. This gives the protein CASSLLAAALNYGYTF.

This rearrangement joins TRBV5-1 to TRBJ2-3; D gene uncertain. V was clipped by 7 bases and J by 2 bases, with 17 bases between them. This CDR3 is 15 amino acids long. In germline, CDR1 is SGHRS, CDR2 YFSETQ. Here the CDR3 DNA reads TGCGCCAGCTCCACCCTAGGTCTCCCCACAGATACGCAGTATTTT. Protein: CASSTLGLPTDTQYF.

This clonotype was detected a few times. V is TRBV7-2 and J is TRBJ2-3; D gene ambiguous. V was cut by 6 bases and J by 6 bases, with 7 bases left in between. This CDR3 region has 11 residues. The germline CDR1 and CDR2 sequences are SGHTA and FQGNSA. The CDR3 loop is CASRIVDTQYF. In DNA, the CDR3 is TGTGCCAGCAGGATAGTGGATACGCAGTATTTT.

There are a few counts of this clonotype. The chain links TRBV29-1 to TRBJ1-4; 9 bases line up with TRBD1. J lost 7 bases, V lost 7 bases, and 7 bases had no gene match. The length of the CDR3 is 13 residues. Germline CDR1 reads SQVTM; CDR2 reads ANQGSEA. The CDR3 region is CSAAGTGSEKLFF. The CDR3 DNA reads TGCAGCGCCGCCGGGACAGGGTCTGAAAAACTGTTTTTT.

The V call is TRBV6-5, the J call TRBJ1-1; D uncertain. CDR3 size: 12 residues. Trimming took 6 bases from V and 1 from J, leaving 6 bases between them. The germline gives CDR1 MNHEY, CDR2 SVGAGI. This chain's CDR3 is CASRVGNTEAFF. In DNA form, the CDR3 reads TGTGCCAGCAGGGTGGGGAACACTGAAGCTTTCTTT.

The chain links TRBV20-1 to TRBJ2-2, with 10 positions matching TRBD2. Germline V gene lookup returns CDR1 DFQATT and CDR2 SNEGSKA (reference sequence). This CDR3 has 16 residues. The J segment lost 0 bases and the V segment lost 2 bases, leaving 3 bases of the junction unmatched. DNA of the CDR3: TGCAGTGCTAGACTAGCGGGGGCCTCGAACACCGGGGAGCTGTTTTTT. Its protein product is CSARLAGASNTGELFF.

The chain combines TRBV12-5 with TRBJ1-1; D unclear. Germline CDR1 reads LGHNT; CDR2 reads FRNRAP. The CDR3 totals 14 residues. Trimming removed 6 bases from V and 1 base from J, with 12 bases in between. This CDR3 is CASGSGRPNTEAFF. The CDR3, as DNA: TGTGCTAGTGGCTCAGGACGCCCGAACACTGAAGCTTTCTTT.

The chain uses TRBV4-1 and TRBJ2-5; D possibly uses TRBD1 or TRBD2 (5 bases each). The V end was cut by 3 bases, the J end by 1 base, with 12 bases between. The length of the CDR3 is 15 residues. Germline CDR1 MGHRA, CDR2 YSYEKL. This CDR3 reads CASSHFQGPQETQYF. CDR3 sequence (DNA): TGCGCCAGCAGCCATTTCCAGGGACCCCAAGAGACCCAGTACTTC.

The V and J genes are TRBV15 and TRBJ2-3; D gene uncertain. CDR3 length: 13 residues. CDR1 is LNHNV and CDR2 is YYDKDF in the germline V gene (reference sequence). The ends were cut back, 3 bases at V and 4 bases at J, with 8 bases in the middle. This CDR3 is CATSSREADTQYF. The CDR3 DNA reads as TGTGCCACCAGCAGCCGTGAGGCAGATACGCAGTATTTT.

This chain uses TRBV6-1 with TRBJ1-2; no clear D. V lost 6 bases and J 0 bases, leaving 23 bases between the germline ends. This CDR3 is 18 amino acids long. Germline-derived CDR1 and CDR2 are MNHNS and SASEGT. This CDR3 is CASRHPSGFGISNYGYTF. The DNA of the CDR3 is TGTGCCAGCAGACACCCCTCTGGGTTCGGGATTTCTAACTATGGCTACACCTTC.

V is TRBV12-3 or TRBV12-4 and J is TRBJ1-2; D is undetermined. The CDR3 spans 15 residues. V lost 1 base to trimming and J lost 2 bases, with 11 bases between them. CDR3 in amino acids: CASSLELRFNYGYTF. CDR3 nucleotide sequence: TGTGCCAGCAGTTTAGAATTACGGTTCAACTATGGCTACACCTTC.

The chain links TRBV10-3 to TRBJ2-5; 8 nucleotides line up with TRBD1. The DNA end lines up better with TRBJ2-7; the J call may be wrong. The germline V gene encodes CDR1 ENHRY and CDR2 SYGVKD. The CDR3 has 14 residues. CDR3 sequence reads: CAISDRGSSYEQYF. CDR3 DNA sequence: TGTGCCATCAGCGACAGGGGATCCTCCTACGAGCAGTACTTC.

The chain is built from TRBV5-5 and TRBJ1-5, with TRBD1 matching 7 bases. This CDR3 comprises 15 residues. Unmatched junction bases numbered 6, after V lost 0 bases and J lost 6 bases. From germline, CDR1 is SGHKS and CDR2 YYEKEE (reference sequence). The CDR3 reads CASSLGRGYGQPQHF. The CDR3, as DNA: TGTGCCAGCAGCTTGGGCAGGGGGTATGGTCAGCCCCAGCATTTT.

J is TRBJ1-5 and V is TRBV5-6; the D is unclear. The CDR3 is 12 residues long. Germline V gene lookup returns CDR1 SGHDT and CDR2 YYEEEE. V was trimmed by 1 base and J by 3 bases, leaving 2 bases between them. The chain's CDR3 is CASSLYNQPQHF. The CDR3 coding sequence is TGTGCCAGCAGCTTGTACAATCAGCCCCAGCATTTT.

This chain joins TRBV7-2 and TRBJ2-5; D assignment may be TRBD1 or TRBD2 (5 bases each). The DNA end is more similar to TRBJ2-7, so the J call may be wrong. This CDR3 has 17 amino acids. Germline V lookup: CDR1 SGHTA, CDR2 FQGNSA. CDR3: CASSLGRAGSIPYEQYF. The CDR3 nucleotides read TGTGCCAGCAGCTTGGGGCGGGCAGGGAGTATCCCCTACGAGCAGTACTTC.

In its sample, this clonotype was seen a few times. The rearrangement links TRBV6-5 to TRBJ2-7; D unclear. V gave up 1 base and J gave up 6 bases, with 7 bases separating them. CDR1 and CDR2 from the germline V gene are MNHEY and SVGAGI. There are 12 residues in the CDR3. DNA for the CDR3: TGTGCCAGCAGTTACTTAGCTATCGAGCAGTACTTC. Its translation: CASSYLAIEQYF.

V gene TRBV6-2 or TRBV6-3 combines with J gene TRBJ2-5; 12 nucleotides line up with TRBD2. The CDR3 has 16 residues. Germline values: CDR1 MNHEY, CDR2 SVGEGT. J gave up 5 bases and V 4 bases, and 8 bases lay outside the gene matches. Here the CDR3 DNA reads TGTGCCAGCAGTTCTTCTAGCGGGGGGGCCATCGAGACCCAGTACTTC. Amino acids: CASSSSSGGAIETQYF.

The chain uses TRBV5-1 and TRBJ2-5; D uncertain. V was shortened by 0 bases and J by 1 base, with 7 bases between the two germline ends. The CDR3 covers 14 residues. Germline V gene sequence: CDR1 SGHRS, CDR2 YFSETQ. This CDR3 reads CASSLGPFQETQYF. The CDR3 DNA follows: TGCGCCAGCAGCTTGGGCCCATTCCAAGAGACCCAGTACTTC.

This clonotype was found a few times. This chain links TRBV10-3 with TRBJ2-1; 8 bases agree with TRBD2. After removal of 10 bases from V and 8 bases from J, the junction contained 13 bases not matched to a gene. The CDR3 is 14 residues long. Looked up from germline, CDR1 is ENHRY and CDR2 is SYGVKD. In DNA form, the CDR3 reads TGTGCCACTTCTAGCCGGGAGGGCCGTGATGAGCAGTTCTTC. Translated, it gives CATSSREGRDEQFF.

The chain joins TRBV5-5 to TRBJ2-1, with D tentatively TRBD1 or TRBD2 (5 bases each). The germline CDR1 and CDR2 sequences are SGHKS and YYEKEE (reference sequence). V shed 4 bases and J shed 7 bases, with 15 bases lying between them. CDR3 size: 14 residues. The CDR3 here is CASSKPGPANEQFF. The CDR3, as DNA: TGTGCCAGCAGCAAACCGGGACCGGCGAATGAGCAGTTCTTC.

The gene calls are TRBV29-1 and TRBJ1-4, with no clear D. CDR1 is SQVTM, CDR2 ANQGSEA, per germline. Deletions cut 5 bases from V and 5 bases from J, with 12 bases between. The CDR3 loop spans 13 amino acids. The CDR3 DNA follows: TGCAGCGTTTCAGGAATCGGGAATGAAAAACTGTTTTTT. Amino acids: CSVSGIGNEKLFF. Drawing the rest from reference TRBV29-1 and TRBJ1-4, the complete variable domain is SAVISQKPSRDICQRGTSLTIQCQVDSQVTMMFWYRQQPGQSLTLIATANQGSEATYESGFVIDKFPISRPNLTFSTLTVSNMSPEDSSIYLCSVSGIGNEKLFFGSGTQLSVL.

The V call is TRBV20-1, the J call TRBJ1-2, with D possibly TRBD1 on 5 matching bases. Per the germline V gene, CDR1 is DFQATT and CDR2 is SNEGSKA (reference sequence). CDR3 size: 15 residues. The V end was cut by 2 bases, the J end by 4 bases, with 17 bases between. The CDR3 bases are TGCAGTGCTAGATTGCTGGGGCAGGGAGCCTATGGCTACACCTTC. Amino acids: CSARLLGQGAYGYTF.